This T cell receptor beta chain was sequenced during a study of shared clonotypes between healthy human individuals. Study results and limitations: Naive CD4 clonotypes were shared across several donors at 4.5% to 6.5%.

Unmatched junction bases numbered 8, after V lost 4 bases and J lost 7 bases. Germline assignment: CDR1 SNHLY and CDR2 FYNNEI. There are 14 residues in the CDR3. Points on this clone: Its antigen remains unknown.

The table came from immunoSEQ multiplex PCR; TCRdb's copy has only in-frame clones and leaves some out. Of 950,000 to 1,100,000 clones in the sample, about 77% were seen once. The sequenced sample was memory CD4+ T cells sorted from blood. The subset is: CD45RA-negative fraction. The sequence came from a man aged 18 to 29 in good health. This rearrangement joins TRBV2 to TRBJ2-5; TRBD1 aligns across 8 bases. Here the CDR3 DNA reads TGTGCCAGCAGTGTGGCAGGGGGCGCGGGGACCCAGTACTTC. Residues: CASSVAGGAGTQYF.